This entry is about one T cell receptor beta chain. Antigen specificity is unknown. Amplification used 60 Vbeta primers and 13 Jbeta primers. Produced via immunoSEQ multiplex PCR; TCRdb's table is partial and in-frame only. Here the sample spans about 160,000 clones, around 72% being singletons. The sample originates from a study of cytomegalovirus exposure and HLA in healthy donors. Study in general: T cells numbering around 170 million yielded 95 million to 140 million unique TCR beta sequences in an earlier analysis. Study-wide results and caveats: The study flagged about 150 TCR beta chains as cytomegalovirus-associated. Segments of the TCR beta V type were, in most cases, productive about 90% or about 30% of the time in an earlier analysis.

The sample was PBMCs. This clonotype was sampled from a man aged 45-65 years in good health and CMV-seronegative.

CDR3 bases: TGCAGCGTAGGGGACAGGGAGAGGGGCTACACCTTC. Protein product: CSVGDRERGYTF. The chain joins TRBV29-1 to TRBJ1-2, with 9 bases aligning to TRBD1. The V gene end was trimmed by 6 bases and the J gene end by 8 bases; junction bases not matched to a gene: 7. The length of the CDR3 is 12 residues. Germline-derived CDR1 and CDR2 are SQVTM and ANQGSEA.